What follows are 8 T cell receptor beta chains derived from one specimen sequenced in a study of T cell responses to AZD1222 COVID-19 vaccine. Clones were sequenced by immunoSEQ multiplex PCR, and TCRdb holds only the in-frame ones, with some missing. The sample has 150,000 to 200,000 clones; 75% to 90% are singletons. The input for sequencing was peripheral blood, taken on day 0 of AZD1222 vaccination. All receptors derive from an adult in good health.

J is TRBJ1-3 and V is TRBV2; no reliable D call. The CDR3 runs to 15 residues. The germline V and J ends were trimmed by 1 base and 0 bases, with 7 bases remaining between them. CDR1 and CDR2 from the germline V gene are SNHLY and FYNNEI. The CDR3, as DNA: TGTGCCAGCAGTGAAGGTTTTACCTCTGGAAACACCATATATTTT. Translation: CASSEGFTSGNTIYF.

A note on this clone: The same CDR3 arises from other DNA sequences in this sample as well. The chain carries TRBV27 and TRBJ2-7; D gene ambiguous. Germline CDR1 MNHEY, CDR2 SMNVEV (reference sequence). The CDR3 totals 11 residues. Trimming removed 6 bases from V and 3 bases from J, with 6 bases in between. Written as DNA, the CDR3 is TGTGCCAGCAGCCTGGGCTACGAGCAGTACTTC. It translates to CASSLGYEQYF.

This clone was recorded only once. The gene calls are TRBV3-1 (or the pseudogene TRBV3-2) and TRBJ2-2; D unclear. The germline V gene encodes CDR1 LGHDT and CDR2 YNNKEL (reference sequence). CDR3 length: 12 amino acids. V was clipped by 5 bases and J by 4 bases, with 5 bases between them. As DNA, the CDR3 is TGTGCCAGCAGCTTTAGCACCGGGGAGCTGTTTTTT. This codes for CASSFSTGELFF.

The table lists this clone with a count of one. The chain is built from TRBV3-1 (or the pseudogene TRBV3-2) and TRBJ1-2; D is undetermined. Germline CDR1 is LGHDT and CDR2 is YNNKEL (reference sequence). The CDR3 sequence is 14 residues long. Trimming shortened V by 6 bases and J by 4 bases, and 15 bases separated the two germline ends. CDR3: CASSITADTYGYTF. The CDR3 region has the DNA TGTGCCAGCAGTATCACAGCTGACACCTATGGCTACACCTTC.

This chain links TRBV5-8 with TRBJ1-4; D is undetermined. The ends were cut back, 4 bases at V and 7 bases at J, with 14 bases in the middle. Germline V CDR1 and CDR2: SGHTS, YDEGEE. The CDR3 has 14 residues. CDR3 nucleotide sequence: TGTGCCAGCAGCCCCCGGGATTCTGGTGAAAAACTGTTTTTT. Translation gives CASSPRDSGEKLFF.

The chain links TRBV28 to TRBJ2-5, with unresolved D. Germline V gene data show CDR1 as MDHEN and CDR2 as SYDVKM. This CDR3 spans 11 amino acids. V shed 6 bases and J shed 7 bases, with 9 bases lying between them. CDR3 residues: CASSYIGTQYF. The CDR3 DNA reads TGTGCCAGCAGCTATATAGGGACCCAGTACTTC.

This clone has only one observation. The genes are TRBV10-3 and TRBJ2-1; 10 bases line up with TRBD1. This CDR3 contains 18 residues. The germline gives CDR1 ENHRY, CDR2 SYGVKD. V lost 5 bases, J lost 10 bases, and 20 bases stayed unmatched. The DNA for the CDR3 is TGTGCCATCAGTTTTTCGAACCCCGGGACAGGGGCGGGAAGCGAGCAGTTCTTC. The encoded protein is CAISFSNPGTGAGSEQFF.

The genes are TRBV28 and TRBJ1-2, with D perhaps matching TRBD1 (5 bases). From germline, CDR1 is MDHEN and CDR2 SYDVKM. Deletions cut 3 bases from V and 2 bases from J, with 10 bases between. This CDR3 spans 14 amino acids. Written as DNA, the CDR3 is TGTGCCAGCAGTTTGCTCAGGGAGAACTATGGCTACACCTTC. It yields the protein CASSLLRENYGYTF.